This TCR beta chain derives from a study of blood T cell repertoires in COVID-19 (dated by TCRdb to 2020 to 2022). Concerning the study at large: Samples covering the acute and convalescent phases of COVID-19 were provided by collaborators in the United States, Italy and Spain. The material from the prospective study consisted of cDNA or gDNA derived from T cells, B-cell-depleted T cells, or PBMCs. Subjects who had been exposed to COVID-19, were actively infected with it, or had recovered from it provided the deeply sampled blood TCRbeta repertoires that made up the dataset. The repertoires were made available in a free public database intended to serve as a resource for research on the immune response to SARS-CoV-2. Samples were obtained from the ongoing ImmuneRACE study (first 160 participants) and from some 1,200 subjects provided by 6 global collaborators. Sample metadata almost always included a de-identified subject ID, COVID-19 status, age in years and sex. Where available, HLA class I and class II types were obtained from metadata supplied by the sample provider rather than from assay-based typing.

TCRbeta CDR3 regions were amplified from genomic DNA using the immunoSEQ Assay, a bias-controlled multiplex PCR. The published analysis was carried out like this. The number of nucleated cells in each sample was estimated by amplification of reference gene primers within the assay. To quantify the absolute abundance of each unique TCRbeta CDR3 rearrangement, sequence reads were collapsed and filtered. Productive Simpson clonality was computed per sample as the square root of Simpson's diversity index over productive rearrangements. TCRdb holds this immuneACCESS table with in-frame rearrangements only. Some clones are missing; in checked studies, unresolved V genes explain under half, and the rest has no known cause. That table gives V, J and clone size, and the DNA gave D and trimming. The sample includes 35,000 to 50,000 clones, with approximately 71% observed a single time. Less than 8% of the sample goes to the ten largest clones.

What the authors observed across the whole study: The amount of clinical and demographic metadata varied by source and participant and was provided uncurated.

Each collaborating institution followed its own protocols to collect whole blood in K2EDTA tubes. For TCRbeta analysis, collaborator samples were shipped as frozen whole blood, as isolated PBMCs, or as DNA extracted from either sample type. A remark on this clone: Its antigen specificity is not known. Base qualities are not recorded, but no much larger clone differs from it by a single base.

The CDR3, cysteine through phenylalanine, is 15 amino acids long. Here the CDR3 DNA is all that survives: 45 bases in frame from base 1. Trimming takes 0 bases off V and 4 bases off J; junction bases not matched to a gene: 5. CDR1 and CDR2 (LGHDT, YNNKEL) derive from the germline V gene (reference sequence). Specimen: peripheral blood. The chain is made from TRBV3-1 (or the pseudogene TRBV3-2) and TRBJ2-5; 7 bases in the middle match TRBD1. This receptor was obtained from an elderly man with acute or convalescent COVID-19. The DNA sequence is TGTGCCAGCAGCCAAGATCTTGGACAGGTAGAGACCCAGTACTTC. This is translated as CASSQDLGQVETQYF.